These T cell receptor beta chains were read from a single sample in a study of neurological immune-mediated disorders. TCRdb fed the 5' RACE reads into MiXCR, producing one record per CDR3 protein. The table lists approximately 86,000 distinct CDR3 sequences, approximately 2.4% of them singletons. The sequencing sample was made of PBMCs. The receptors stem from a woman in her 30s with multiple sclerosis. CDR3s include the opening cysteine and the closing phenylalanine or tryptophan. D genes are given only for firm matches. Only part of the rows carry a size: once, few, many, or a class if the clone is expanded.

abundance: many; j_gene: TRBJ1-2; v_gene: TRBV29-1; d_gene: .; CDR3nt: TGCAGCGCTGATCACCATCGAGGGTCCGATGGCTACACCTTC; CDR3aa: CSADHHRGSDGYTF
abundance: many; j_gene: TRBJ2-7; v_gene: TRBV7-9; d_gene: TRBD2; CDR3nt: TGTGCCAGCAGCTTGAGTACTAGCGGGAGCTACGAGCAGTACTTC; CDR3aa: CASSLSTSGSYEQYF
abundance: many; j_gene: TRBJ1-1; v_gene: TRBV18; d_gene: TRBD1; CDR3nt: TGTGCCAGCTCACCTCGACAGGGGGAGGTCACTGAAGCTTTCTTT; CDR3aa: CASSPRQGEVTEAFF
abundance: many; j_gene: TRBJ2-5; v_gene: TRBV15; d_gene: TRBD2; CDR3nt: TGTGCCACCAGCAGCGGGAGGGCCCCAGAGACCCAGTACTTC; CDR3aa: CATSSGRAPETQYF
abundance: many; j_gene: TRBJ2-5; v_gene: TRBV20-1; d_gene: TRBD2; CDR3nt: TGCAGTGCTAGACACTACCGAGCGGGAGCAGGGGAGACCCAGTACTTC; CDR3aa: CSARHYRAGAGETQYF
abundance: many; j_gene: TRBJ1-5; v_gene: TRBV20-1; d_gene: .; CDR3nt: TGCAGTGCTAGTGATCTAGGGACTGTTTCGGATCAGCCCCAGCATTTT; CDR3aa: CSASDLGTVSDQPQHF
abundance: many; j_gene: TRBJ1-5; v_gene: TRBV6-1; d_gene: .; CDR3nt: TGTGCCAGCAGTGTAGGGGAGAATCAGCCCCAGCATTTT; CDR3aa: CASSVGENQPQHF
abundance: many; j_gene: TRBJ2-4; v_gene: TRBV7-9; d_gene: .; CDR3nt: TGTGCCAGCAGCCCGGGTCAGGGTAACATTCAGTACTTC; CDR3aa: CASSPGQGNIQYF
abundance: many; j_gene: TRBJ2-4; v_gene: TRBV29-1; d_gene: .; CDR3nt: TGCAGCGCCGAAGGAGGGACGGCCAAAAACATTCAGTACTTC; CDR3aa: CSAEGGTAKNIQYF
abundance: many; j_gene: TRBJ2-3; v_gene: TRBV7-2; d_gene: TRBD2; CDR3nt: TGTGCCAGCAGCGACGGCGGGGACTACACAGATACGCAGTATTTT; CDR3aa: CASSDGGDYTDTQYF
abundance: many; j_gene: TRBJ2-1; v_gene: TRBV5-4; d_gene: TRBD2; CDR3nt: TGTGCCAGCAGCCCGGGACTAGCGGGAGTCGAAGAGCAGTTCTTC; CDR3aa: CASSPGLAGVEEQFF
abundance: many; j_gene: TRBJ2-2; v_gene: TRBV5-6; d_gene: .; CDR3nt: TGTGCCAGCAGCTTGTTGGGTGACGTAAGGGCCGGGGAGCTGTTTTTT; CDR3aa: CASSLLGDVRAGELFF
abundance: .; j_gene: TRBJ1-5; v_gene: TRBV2; d_gene: .; CDR3nt: TGTGCCAGCAGGGACAACGGGAAGACTGGTCAGCCCCAGCATTTT; CDR3aa: CASRDNGKTGQPQHF
abundance: many; j_gene: TRBJ2-1; v_gene: TRBV25-1; d_gene: .; CDR3nt: TGTGCCAGCAGTGAATCAGGCGGGCACTACAATGAGCAGTTCTTC; CDR3aa: CASSESGGHYNEQFF
abundance: many; j_gene: TRBJ1-1; v_gene: TRBV29-1; d_gene: .; CDR3nt: TGCAGCGTTTCTAACACTGAAGCTTTCTTT; CDR3aa: CSVSNTEAFF
abundance: many; j_gene: TRBJ2-1; v_gene: TRBV5-1; d_gene: .; CDR3nt: TGCGCCAGCAGCTTGGAAGTGGCGGAGTACAATGAGCAGTTCTTC; CDR3aa: CASSLEVAEYNEQFF
abundance: many; j_gene: TRBJ1-1; v_gene: TRBV27; d_gene: .; CDR3nt: TGTGCCAGCTCTATGAGGGGGAACACTGAAGCTTTCTTT; CDR3aa: CASSMRGNTEAFF